This TCR beta chain was obtained from a study of CD4+ T cells in melanoma. Overall study results and limits: A reported correlation linked neoantigen-specific CD4+ T cells to CD8+, macrophage and B cell function. Reportedly, melanoma neoantigen-specific CD4+ T cells showed varied differentiation states.

This clone was recorded at least ten times. The antigen remains unidentified. Measured with immunoSEQ multiplex PCR; TCRdb has only the in-frame clones, and not every one. Of roughly 52,000 clones detected, approximately 74% appear once; the ten largest clones hold about 5%. The CDR3 is 13 residues long. Germline assignment: CDR1 MNHNS and CDR2 SASEGT. The V end was cut by 10 bases, the J end by 2 bases, with 12 bases between. The chain combines TRBV6-1 with TRBJ2-1; tentatively, D is TRBD2 (5 bases). Input material: tumor tissue. The receptor's source is a human donor with melanoma. The CDR3 coding sequence is TGTGCCATACCCCGGGGAACCTACAATGAGCAGTTCTTC. Translated, it gives CAIPRGTYNEQFF.